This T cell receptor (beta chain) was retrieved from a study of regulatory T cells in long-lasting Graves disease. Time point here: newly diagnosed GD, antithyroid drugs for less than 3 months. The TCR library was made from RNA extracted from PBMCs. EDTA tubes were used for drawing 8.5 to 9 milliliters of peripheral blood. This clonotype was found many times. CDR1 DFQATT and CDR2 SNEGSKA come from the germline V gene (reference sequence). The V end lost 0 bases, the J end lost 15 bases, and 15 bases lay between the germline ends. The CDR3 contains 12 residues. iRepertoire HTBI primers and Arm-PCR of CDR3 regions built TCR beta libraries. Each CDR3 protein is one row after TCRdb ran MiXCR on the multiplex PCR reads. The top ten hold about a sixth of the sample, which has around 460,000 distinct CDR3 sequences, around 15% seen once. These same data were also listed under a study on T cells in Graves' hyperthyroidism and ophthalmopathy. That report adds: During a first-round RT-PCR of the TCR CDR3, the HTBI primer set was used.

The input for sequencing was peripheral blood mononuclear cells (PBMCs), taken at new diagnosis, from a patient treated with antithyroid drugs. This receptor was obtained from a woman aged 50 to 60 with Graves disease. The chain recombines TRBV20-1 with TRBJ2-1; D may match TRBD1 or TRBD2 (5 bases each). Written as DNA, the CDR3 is TGCAGTGCTAGAGAAACCGGGACCCGATGGTTCTTC. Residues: CSARETGTRWFF.